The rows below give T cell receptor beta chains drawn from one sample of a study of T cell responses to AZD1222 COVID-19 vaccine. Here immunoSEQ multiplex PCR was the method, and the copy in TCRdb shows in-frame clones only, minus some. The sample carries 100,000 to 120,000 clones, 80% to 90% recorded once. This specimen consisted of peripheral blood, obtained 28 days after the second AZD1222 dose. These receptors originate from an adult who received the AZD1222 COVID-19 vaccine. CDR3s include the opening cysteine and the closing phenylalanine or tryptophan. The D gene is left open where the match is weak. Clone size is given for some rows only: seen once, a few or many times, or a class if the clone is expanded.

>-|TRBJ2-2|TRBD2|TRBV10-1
TGCGCCAGCAGTAGCGGGAGGGTCACCGGGGAGCTGTTTTTT
CASSSGRVTGELFF
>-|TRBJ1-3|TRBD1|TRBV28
TGTGCCAGCAGCCCCGGGGGCAGGGGGCGCGGAGACACCATATATTTT
CASSPGGRGRGDTIYF
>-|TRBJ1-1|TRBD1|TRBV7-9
TGTGCCAGCAGATTACAGGGGAAGGGGCGGAACACTGAAGCTTTCTTT
CASRLQGKGRNTEAFF
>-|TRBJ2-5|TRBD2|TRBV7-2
TGTGCCAGCAGCCCCACTAGCGGGGGGGCCGGGACCCAGTACTTC
CASSPTSGGAGTQYF
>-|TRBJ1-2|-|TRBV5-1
TGCGCCAGCAGCTTGGAGGGACACCCAGGGAGGGGGGCTAACTATGGCTACACCTTC
CASSLEGHPGRGANYGYTF
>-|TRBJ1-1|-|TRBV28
TGTGCCAGCAGTTTACCCGAAGGGTACACTGAAGCTTTCTTT
CASSLPEGYTEAFF
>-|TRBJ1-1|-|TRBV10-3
TGTGCCATCAAGCTCCAGGGGAACACTGAAGCTTTCTTT
CAIKLQGNTEAFF
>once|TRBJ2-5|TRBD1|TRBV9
TGTGCCAGCAGCCCCGGGACAGGGCGAGAGACCCAGTACTTC
CASSPGTGRETQYF
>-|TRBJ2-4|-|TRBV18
TGTGCCAGCTCACCGGGGGACTCAAACATTCAGTACTTC
CASSPGDSNIQYF
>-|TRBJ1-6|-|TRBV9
TGTGCCAGCAGCGTCTCCCCCGCTAGCGATAATTCACCCCTCCACTTT
CASSVSPASDNSPLHF
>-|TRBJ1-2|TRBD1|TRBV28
TGTGCCAGCAGTACCCCGGGACAGGGGATTTATGGCTACACCTTC
CASSTPGQGIYGYTF